These 20 T cell receptor beta chains share one sample of origin, sequenced in a study of blood T cell repertoires in COVID-19. Clones were read by immunoSEQ multiplex PCR, and TCRdb kept only the in-frame ones, dropping some. Among under 200,000 clones listed, 79% were seen once. The material sequenced was peripheral blood. These receptors were taken from a woman between 40 and 55 years old with COVID-19, enrolled during active disease.

This clone was seen at least ten times. The chain carries TRBV18 and TRBJ2-2; 10 nucleotides agree with TRBD1. From germline, CDR1 is KGHSH and CDR2 LQKENI. The CDR3 runs 16 residues. V shed 3 bases, J shed 6 bases, and the junction held 7 bases outside the gene matches. In DNA, the CDR3 is TGTGCCAGCTCACCGAGGAGGACAGGGGGACCCGGGGAGCTGTTTTTT. It codes for CASSPRRTGGPGELFF.

The count of this clone is one. This chain uses TRBV9 with TRBJ1-3; D call uncertain. From germline, CDR1 is SGDLS and CDR2 YYNGEE. Trimming pared 0 bases from V and 0 bases from J, leaving 10 bases between. This CDR3 spans 16 amino acids. This chain's CDR3 is CASSVVAEHSGNTIYF. The CDR3 nucleotides read TGTGCCAGCAGCGTAGTTGCGGAGCACTCTGGAAACACCATATATTTT.

The chain is built from TRBV7-2 and TRBJ2-1, with TRBD2 as a possible D gene (6 bases). This CDR3 is 15 amino acids long. Trimming left V 1 base short and J 2 bases short, with 9 bases between. From germline, CDR1 is SGHTA and CDR2 FQGNSA. The CDR3 sequence: CASSLGRGTYNEQFF. In DNA form, the CDR3 reads TGTGCCAGCAGCTTAGGGCGGGGCACCTACAATGAGCAGTTCTTC.

V is TRBV7-3 and J is TRBJ2-2; a weak D match, TRBD2 (5 bases). This CDR3 has 15 residues. Germline CDR1 and CDR2: SGHTA and FQGTGA. Trimming pared 0 bases from V and 6 bases from J, leaving 11 bases between. CDR3 nucleotide sequence: TGTGCCAGCAGCTTAACGTCTAGCACCGCCGGGGAGCTGTTTTTT. Translating gives CASSLTSSTAGELFF.

As to this clone: At the DNA level, this CDR3 is encoded by other sequences in the same sample as well. This chain links TRBV5-4 with TRBJ2-3; D might be TRBD1 (6 bases). The CDR3 has 13 amino acids. CDR1 and CDR2 from the germline V gene are SGHNT and YYREEE (reference sequence). V was pared by 3 bases and J by 3 bases, with 8 bases between. CDR3 region: CASSSTGTDTQYF. DNA of the CDR3: TGTGCCAGCAGCTCCACAGGGACAGATACGCAGTATTTT.

The rearrangement joins TRBV5-1 to TRBJ1-6; 7 bases align to TRBD1. This CDR3 contains 15 residues. Germline V gene lookup returns CDR1 SGHRS and CDR2 YFSETQ. The V gene end was trimmed by 5 bases and the J gene end by 8 bases; junction bases not matched to a gene: 10. The CDR3 DNA follows: TGCGCCAGCAGGATTCGACAGGGCGGAGATTCACCCCTCCACTTT. Protein product: CASRIRQGGDSPLHF.

This chain links TRBV6-2 or TRBV6-3 with TRBJ1-2, with unresolved D. This CDR3 contains 11 residues. V lost 2 bases, J lost 8 bases, and 6 bases lay in between. Germline lookup yields CDR1 MNHEY and CDR2 SVGEGT. The CDR3 bases are TGTGCCAGCAGTTACGAGAGGGGCTACACCTTC. This sequence encodes CASSYERGYTF.

The chain uses TRBV7-3 and TRBJ1-1; a possible D gene is TRBD1 (6 bases). Germline V gene lookup returns CDR1 SGHTA and CDR2 FQGTGA. V shed 2 bases and J shed 6 bases, with 10 bases lying between them. The CDR3 runs to 13 residues. The CDR3 loop is CASSLQQGAEAFF. CDR3 DNA: TGTGCCAGCAGCTTACAACAGGGCGCTGAAGCTTTCTTT.

The CDR3 DNA sequence: TGTGCCAGCAGCTTAGACGGGACAGCTTTCTACGAGCAGTACTTC. It translates to CASSLDGTAFYEQYF. The V and J genes are TRBV11-2 and TRBJ2-7; 7 bases fit TRBD1. CDR3 length equals 15 residues. Trimming took 0 bases from V and 3 from J; bases not matched to a gene: 5. Germline V CDR1 and CDR2: SGHAT, FQNNGV.

This clone has only a few counts. V is TRBV5-4 and J is TRBJ1-3; no clear D. The CDR3 is made up of 16 amino acids. The V and J ends lost 2 bases and 1 base respectively, with 13 bases between them. Per the germline V gene, CDR1 is SGHNT and CDR2 is YYREEE (reference sequence). The CDR3 is CASSFKERISGNTIYF. CDR3 DNA sequence: TGTGCCAGCAGCTTCAAAGAGAGGATTTCTGGAAACACCATATATTTT.

The chain uses TRBV6-1 and TRBJ1-4; no definite D call. V was clipped by 0 bases and J by 7 bases, with 15 bases between them. CDR1 and CDR2 (germline): MNHNS, SASEGT. The CDR3 is 16 residues long. Here the CDR3 DNA reads TGTGCCAGCAGTGAAGCGCGAGGGTTAGAGAGTGAAAAACTGTTTTTT. It yields the protein CASSEARGLESEKLFF.

The CDR3 spells CASSPYSSNQPQHF. The CDR3 nucleotides read TGCGCCAGCAGCCCCTACAGTAGCAATCAGCCCCAGCATTTT. The rearrangement joins TRBV5-1 to TRBJ1-5, with D uncertain. CDR1 and CDR2 (germline): SGHRS, YFSETQ. V was shortened by 4 bases and J by 0 bases, with 8 bases between the two germline ends. The CDR3 contains 14 residues.

V usage is TRBV5-6 and J usage is TRBJ2-3, with 9 bases aligning to TRBD2. J gave up 2 bases and V 6 bases, and 7 bases lay outside the gene matches. The CDR3 totals 15 residues. Germline CDR1 is SGHDT and CDR2 is YYEEEE. CDR3 residues: CASTAGGRYTDTQYF. CDR3 nucleotides: TGTGCCAGCACCGCGGGGGGGCGGTACACAGATACGCAGTATTTT.

The chain carries TRBV27 and TRBJ1-2; TRBD1 is a possible D gene (6 bases). The CDR3 totals 14 residues. Deletions cut 8 bases from V and 1 base from J, with 14 bases between. Germline assignment: CDR1 MNHEY and CDR2 SMNVEV (reference sequence). The CDR3 DNA reads as TGTGCCAGCGGCCAACAGGGCCTTAACTATGGCTACACCTTC. Encoded protein: CASGQQGLNYGYTF.

The table lists this clone with a count of one. The rearrangement joins TRBV6-5 to TRBJ1-2, with 8 bases that match TRBD1. Trimming cost V 8 bases and J 6 bases; bases outside gene matches: 8. The CDR3 has 13 amino acids. Germline-derived CDR1 and CDR2 are MNHEY and SVGAGI. The chain's CDR3 is CASLSSGGNGYTF. The DNA for the CDR3 is TGTGCCAGCCTCTCCTCAGGGGGCAATGGCTACACCTTC.

The rearrangement uses TRBV29-1 and TRBJ2-7; no clear D. The ends were cut back, 7 bases at V and 0 bases at J, with 13 bases in the middle. The CDR3 spans 13 residues. CDR1 and CDR2 from the germline V gene are SQVTM and ANQGSEA. The CDR3 sequence is CSAAIKSSYEQYF. DNA of the CDR3: TGCAGCGCCGCAATCAAGAGCTCCTACGAGCAGTACTTC.

The chain is built from TRBV3-1 (or the pseudogene TRBV3-2) and TRBJ2-7; 8 nucleotides agree with TRBD2. This CDR3 has 16 residues. Germline V lookup: CDR1 LGHDT, CDR2 YNNKEL (reference sequence). Trimming removed 2 bases from V and 2 bases from J; junction bases left unmatched: 8. The CDR3 DNA follows: TGTGCCAGCAGCCAAATGCCTCCGGGACTAGCCTACGAGCAGTACTTC. It specifies CASSQMPPGLAYEQYF.

This clone appeared a single time. This chain joins TRBV27 and TRBJ2-4; 7 bases map to TRBD1. Germline V gene data show CDR1 as MNHEY and CDR2 as SMNVEV (reference sequence). Losses at the gene ends were 7 bases for V and 8 bases for J; bases not matched to a gene: 8. The CDR3 totals 13 residues. CDR3 DNA: TGTGCCAGCAAAGATAGGACAGGTGACATTCAGTACTTC. Amino acids: CASKDRTGDIQYF.

This clone has a single count. The chain combines TRBV7-8 with TRBJ1-3; D is ambiguous. V was shortened by 5 bases and J by 0 bases, with 11 bases between the two germline ends. The CDR3 consists of 15 residues. Germline values: CDR1 SGHVS, CDR2 FQNEAQ. This CDR3 is CASSQTLTSGNTIYF. The CDR3 DNA is TGTGCCAGCAGCCAGACACTTACCTCTGGAAACACCATATATTTT.

This clone has only one observation. The J gene is TRBJ2-7, the V gene TRBV10-1; TRBD2 is a possible D gene (5 bases). The length of the CDR3 is 14 residues. V was shortened by 6 bases and J by 3 bases, with 15 bases between the two germline ends. Germline CDR1 WNHNN, CDR2 SYGVQD (reference sequence). CDR3 DNA sequence: TGCGCCAGCAGCGCTACTAGGATGGGCTACGAGCAGTACTTC. This sequence encodes CASSATRMGYEQYF.